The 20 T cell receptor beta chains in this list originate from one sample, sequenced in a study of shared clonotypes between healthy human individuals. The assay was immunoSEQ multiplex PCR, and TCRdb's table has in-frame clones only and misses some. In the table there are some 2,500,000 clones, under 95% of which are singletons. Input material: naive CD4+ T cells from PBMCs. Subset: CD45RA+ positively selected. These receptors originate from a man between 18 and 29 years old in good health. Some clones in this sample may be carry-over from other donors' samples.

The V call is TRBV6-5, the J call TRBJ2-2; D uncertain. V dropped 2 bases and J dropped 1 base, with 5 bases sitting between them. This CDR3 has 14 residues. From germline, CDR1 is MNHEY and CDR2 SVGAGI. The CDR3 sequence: CASSYHRNTGELFF. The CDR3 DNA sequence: TGTGCCAGCAGTTACCACAGGAACACCGGGGAGCTGTTTTTT.

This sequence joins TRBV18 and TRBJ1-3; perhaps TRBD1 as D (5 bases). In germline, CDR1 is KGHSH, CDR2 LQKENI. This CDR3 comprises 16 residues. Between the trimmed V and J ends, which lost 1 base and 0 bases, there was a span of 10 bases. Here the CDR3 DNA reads TGTGCCAGCTCACCACTGCGGGGGTTCTCTGGAAACACCATATATTTT. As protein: CASSPLRGFSGNTIYF.

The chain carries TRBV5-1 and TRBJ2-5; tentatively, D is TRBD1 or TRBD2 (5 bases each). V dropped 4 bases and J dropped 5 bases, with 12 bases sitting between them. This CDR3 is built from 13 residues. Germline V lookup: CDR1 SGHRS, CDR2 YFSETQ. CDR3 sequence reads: CASSPGPTETQYF. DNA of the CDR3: TGCGCCAGCAGCCCGGGACCGACGGAGACCCAGTACTTC.

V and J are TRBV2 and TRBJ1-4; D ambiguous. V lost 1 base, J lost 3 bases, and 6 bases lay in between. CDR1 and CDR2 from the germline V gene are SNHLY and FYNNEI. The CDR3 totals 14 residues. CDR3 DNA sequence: TGTGCCAGCAGTGAAGAGGCCCCTAATGAAAAACTGTTTTTT. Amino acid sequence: CASSEEAPNEKLFF.

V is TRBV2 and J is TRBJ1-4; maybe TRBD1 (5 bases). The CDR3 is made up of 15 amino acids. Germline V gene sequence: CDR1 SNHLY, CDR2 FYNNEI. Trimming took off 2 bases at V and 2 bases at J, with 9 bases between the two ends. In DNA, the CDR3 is TGTGCCAGCAGTGAAAATAGGGGTACTAATGAAAAACTGTTTTTT. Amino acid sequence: CASSENRGTNEKLFF.

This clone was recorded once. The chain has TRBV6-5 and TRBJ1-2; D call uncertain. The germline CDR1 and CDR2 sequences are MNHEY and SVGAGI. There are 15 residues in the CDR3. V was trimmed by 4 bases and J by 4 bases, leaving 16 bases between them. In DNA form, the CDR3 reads TGTGCCAGCAGTTTCACTTTAGGCCCGTCCTATGGCTACACCTTC. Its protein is CASSFTLGPSYGYTF.

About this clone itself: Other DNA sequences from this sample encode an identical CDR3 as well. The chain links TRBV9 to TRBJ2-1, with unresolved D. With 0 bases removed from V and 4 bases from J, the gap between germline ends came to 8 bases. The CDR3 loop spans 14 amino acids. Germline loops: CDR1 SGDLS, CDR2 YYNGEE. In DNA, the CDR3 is TGTGCCAGCAGCGTAGATGGTTCTTACAATGAGCAGTTCTTC. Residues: CASSVDGSYNEQFF.

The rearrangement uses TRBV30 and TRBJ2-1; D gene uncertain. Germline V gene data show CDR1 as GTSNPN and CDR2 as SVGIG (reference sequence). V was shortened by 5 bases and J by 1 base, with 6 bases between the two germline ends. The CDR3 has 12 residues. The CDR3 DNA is TGTGCCTGGGCTGCATCCTACAATGAGCAGTTCTTC. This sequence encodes CAWAASYNEQFF. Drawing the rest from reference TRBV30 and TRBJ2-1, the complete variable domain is SQTIHQWPATLVQPVGSPLSLECTVEGTSNPNLYWYRQAAGRGLQLLFYSVGIGQISSEVPQNLSASRPQDRQFILSSKKLLLSDSGFYLCAWAASYNEQFFGPGTRLTVL.

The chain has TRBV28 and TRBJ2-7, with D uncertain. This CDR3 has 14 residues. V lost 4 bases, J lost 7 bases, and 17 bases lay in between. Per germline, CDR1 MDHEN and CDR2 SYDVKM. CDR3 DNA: TGTGCCAGCAGTTCCTACCCTCAGGCAGTTGAGCAGTACTTC. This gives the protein CASSSYPQAVEQYF.

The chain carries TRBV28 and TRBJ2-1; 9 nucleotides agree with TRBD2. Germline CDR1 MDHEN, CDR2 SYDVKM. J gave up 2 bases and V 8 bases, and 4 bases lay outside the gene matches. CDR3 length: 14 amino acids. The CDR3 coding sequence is TGTGCCAGCTTAGCTAGCGGGACCTACAATGAGCAGTTCTTC. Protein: CASLASGTYNEQFF.

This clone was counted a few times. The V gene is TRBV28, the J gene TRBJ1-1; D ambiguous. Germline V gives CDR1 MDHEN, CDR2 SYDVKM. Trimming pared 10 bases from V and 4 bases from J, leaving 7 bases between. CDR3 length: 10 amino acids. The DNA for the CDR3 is TGTGCCATCTCGGGCACTGAAGCTTTCTTT. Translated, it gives CAISGTEAFF.

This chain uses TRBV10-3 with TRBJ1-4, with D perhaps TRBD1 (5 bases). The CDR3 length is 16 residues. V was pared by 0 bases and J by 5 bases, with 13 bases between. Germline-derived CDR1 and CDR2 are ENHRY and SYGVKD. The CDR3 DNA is TGTGCCATCAGTGAGTCTCTGGGGCGAGTCAATGAAAAACTGTTTTTT. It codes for CAISESLGRVNEKLFF.

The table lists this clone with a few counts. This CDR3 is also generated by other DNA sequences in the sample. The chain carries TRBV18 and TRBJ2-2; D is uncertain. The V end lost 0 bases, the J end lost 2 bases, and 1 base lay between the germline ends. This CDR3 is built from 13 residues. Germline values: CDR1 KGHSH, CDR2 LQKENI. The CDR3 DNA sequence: TGTGCCAGCTCACCACCCAACACCGGGGAGCTGTTTTTT. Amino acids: CASSPPNTGELFF.

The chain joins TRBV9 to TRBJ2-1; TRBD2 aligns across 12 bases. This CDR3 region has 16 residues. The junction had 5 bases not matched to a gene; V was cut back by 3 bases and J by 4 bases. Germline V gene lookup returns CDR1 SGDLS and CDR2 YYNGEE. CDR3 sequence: CASSGLAGVRYNEQFF. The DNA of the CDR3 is TGTGCCAGCAGCGGACTAGCGGGAGTAAGGTACAATGAGCAGTTCTTC.

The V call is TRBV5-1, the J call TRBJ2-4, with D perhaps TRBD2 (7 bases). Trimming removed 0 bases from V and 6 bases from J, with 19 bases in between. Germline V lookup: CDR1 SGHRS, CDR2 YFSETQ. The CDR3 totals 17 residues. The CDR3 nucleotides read TGCGCCAGCAGCTTGGTGGGGGGGCTGGCCTCCGGAAACATTCAGTACTTC. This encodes CASSLVGGLASGNIQYF.

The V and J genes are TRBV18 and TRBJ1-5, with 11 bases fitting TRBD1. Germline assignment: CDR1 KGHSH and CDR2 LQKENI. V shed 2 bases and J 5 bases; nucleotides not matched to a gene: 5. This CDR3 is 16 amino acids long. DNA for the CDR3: TGTGCCAGCTCACCAAAAGGGACAGGGGGTGATCAGCCCCAGCATTTT. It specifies CASSPKGTGGDQPQHF.

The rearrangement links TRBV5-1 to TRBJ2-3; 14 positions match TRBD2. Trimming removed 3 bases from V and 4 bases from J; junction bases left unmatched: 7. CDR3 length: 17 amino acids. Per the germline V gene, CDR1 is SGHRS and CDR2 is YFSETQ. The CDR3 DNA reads TGCGCCAGCAGCTCTGGGACTAGCGGGAGTGGTCCAGATACGCAGTATTTT. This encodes CASSSGTSGSGPDTQYF.

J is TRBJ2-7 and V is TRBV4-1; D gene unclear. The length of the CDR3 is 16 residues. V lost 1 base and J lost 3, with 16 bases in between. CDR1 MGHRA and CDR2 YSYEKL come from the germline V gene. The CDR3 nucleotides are TGCGCCAGCAGCCAAGGACGGTTCTCCTCCCACTACGAGCAGTACTTC. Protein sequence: CASSQGRFSSHYEQYF.

In nucleotides, the CDR3 is TGCGCCAGCAGCGCCTCAGGGGGGTCCTACGAGCAGTACTTC. It codes for CASSASGGSYEQYF. The rearrangement joins TRBV5-1 to TRBJ2-7, with TRBD1 as a possible D gene (7 bases). The CDR3 loop spans 14 amino acids. Germline CDR1 and CDR2: SGHRS and YFSETQ. V gave up 4 bases and J gave up 1 base, with 12 bases separating them.

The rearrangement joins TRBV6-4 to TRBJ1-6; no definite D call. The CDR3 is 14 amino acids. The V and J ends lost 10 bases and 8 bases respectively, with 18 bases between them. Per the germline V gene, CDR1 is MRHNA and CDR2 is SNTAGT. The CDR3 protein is CATKRDSGDSPLHF. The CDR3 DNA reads TGTGCCACAAAACGCGATTCTGGGGATTCACCCCTCCACTTT.